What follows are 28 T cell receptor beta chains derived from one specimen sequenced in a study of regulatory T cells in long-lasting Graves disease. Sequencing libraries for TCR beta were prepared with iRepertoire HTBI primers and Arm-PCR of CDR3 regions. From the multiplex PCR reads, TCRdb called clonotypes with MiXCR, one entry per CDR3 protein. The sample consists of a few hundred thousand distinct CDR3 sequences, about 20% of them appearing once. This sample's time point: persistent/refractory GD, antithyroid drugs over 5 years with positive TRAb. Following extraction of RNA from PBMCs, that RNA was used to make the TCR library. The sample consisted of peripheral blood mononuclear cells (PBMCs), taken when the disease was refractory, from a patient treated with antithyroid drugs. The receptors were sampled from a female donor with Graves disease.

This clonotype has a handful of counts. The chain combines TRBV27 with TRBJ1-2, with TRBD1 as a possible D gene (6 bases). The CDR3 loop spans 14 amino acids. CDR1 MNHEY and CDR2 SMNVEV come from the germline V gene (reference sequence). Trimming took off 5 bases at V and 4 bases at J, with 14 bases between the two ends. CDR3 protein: CASSREGDSYGYTF. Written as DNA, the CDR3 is TGTGCCAGCAGTCGCGAGGGGGACTCCTATGGCTACACCTTC.

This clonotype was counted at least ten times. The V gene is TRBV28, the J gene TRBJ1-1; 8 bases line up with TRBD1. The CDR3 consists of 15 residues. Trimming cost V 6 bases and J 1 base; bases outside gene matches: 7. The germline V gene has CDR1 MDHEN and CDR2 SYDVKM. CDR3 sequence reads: CASRKTGARNTEAFF. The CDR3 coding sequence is TGTGCCAGCAGAAAGACAGGGGCGAGGAACACTGAAGCTTTCTTT.

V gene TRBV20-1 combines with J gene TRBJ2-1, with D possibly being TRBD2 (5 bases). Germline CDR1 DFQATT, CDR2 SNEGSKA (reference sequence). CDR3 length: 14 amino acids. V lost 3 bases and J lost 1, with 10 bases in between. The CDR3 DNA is TGCAGTGCTAGGGACTTCCCATCCTACAATGAGCAGTTCTTC. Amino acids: CSARDFPSYNEQFF.

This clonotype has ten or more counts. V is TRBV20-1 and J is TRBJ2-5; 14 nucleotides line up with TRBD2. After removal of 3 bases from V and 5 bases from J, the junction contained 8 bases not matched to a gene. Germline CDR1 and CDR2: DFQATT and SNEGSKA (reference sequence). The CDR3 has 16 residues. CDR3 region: CSARKGTSGSRETQYF. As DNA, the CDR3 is TGCAGTGCTAGGAAAGGGACTAGCGGGAGTCGGGAGACCCAGTACTTC.

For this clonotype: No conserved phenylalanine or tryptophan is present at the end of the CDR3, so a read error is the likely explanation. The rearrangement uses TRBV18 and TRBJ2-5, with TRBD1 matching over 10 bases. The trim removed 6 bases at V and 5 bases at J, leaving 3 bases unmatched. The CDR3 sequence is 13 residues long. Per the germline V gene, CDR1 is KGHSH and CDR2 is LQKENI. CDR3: CASSPGQGETQYL. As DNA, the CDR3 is TGTGCCAGCTCGCCGGGACAGGGGGAGACCCAGTACCTC.

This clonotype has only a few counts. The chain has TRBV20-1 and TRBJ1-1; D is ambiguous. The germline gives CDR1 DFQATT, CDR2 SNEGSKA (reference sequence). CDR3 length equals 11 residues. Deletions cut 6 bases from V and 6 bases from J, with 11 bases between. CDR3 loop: CSATPQAEAFF. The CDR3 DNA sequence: TGCAGTGCCACCCCCCAGGCTGAAGCTTTCTTT.

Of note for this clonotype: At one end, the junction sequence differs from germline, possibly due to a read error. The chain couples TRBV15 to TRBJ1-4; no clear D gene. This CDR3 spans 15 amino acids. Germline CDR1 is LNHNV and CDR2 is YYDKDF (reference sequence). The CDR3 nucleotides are TGTGCCGCCAGCAGAGATTTGGGATTTAATGAAAAACTGTTTTTT. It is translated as CAASRDLGFNEKLFF. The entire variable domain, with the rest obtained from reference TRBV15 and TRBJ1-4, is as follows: DAMVIQNPRYQVTQFGKPVTLSCSQTLNHNVMYWYQQKSSQAPKLLFHYYDKDFNNEADTPDNFQSRRPNTSFCFLDIRSPGLGDTAMYLCAASRDLGFNEKLFFGSGTQLSVL.

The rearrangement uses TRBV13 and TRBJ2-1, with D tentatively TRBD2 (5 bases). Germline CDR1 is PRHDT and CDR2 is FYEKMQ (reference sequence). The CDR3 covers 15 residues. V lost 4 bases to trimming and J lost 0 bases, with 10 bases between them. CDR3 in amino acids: CASSWRYSSYNEQFF. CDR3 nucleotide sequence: TGTGCCAGCAGCTGGAGGTACAGCTCCTACAATGAGCAGTTCTTC.

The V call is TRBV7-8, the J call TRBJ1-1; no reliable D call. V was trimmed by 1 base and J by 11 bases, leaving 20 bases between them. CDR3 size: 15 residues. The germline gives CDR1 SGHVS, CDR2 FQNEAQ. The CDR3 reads CASSLEGYLGREAFF. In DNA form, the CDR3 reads TGTGCCAGCAGCTTAGAAGGTTACCTCGGTCGGGAGGCTTTCTTT.

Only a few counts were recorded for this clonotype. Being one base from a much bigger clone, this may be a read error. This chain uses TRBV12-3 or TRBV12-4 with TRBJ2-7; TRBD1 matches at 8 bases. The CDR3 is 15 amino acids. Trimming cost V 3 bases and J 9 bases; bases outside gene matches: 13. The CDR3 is CASSLEGQGGNGQYF. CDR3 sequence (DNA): TGTGCCAGCAGTTTGGAAGGACAGGGCGGAAACGGGCAGTACTTC.

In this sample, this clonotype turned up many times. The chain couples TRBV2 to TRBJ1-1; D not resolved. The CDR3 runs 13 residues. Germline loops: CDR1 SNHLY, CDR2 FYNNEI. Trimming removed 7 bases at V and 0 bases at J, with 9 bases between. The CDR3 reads CASKSDMNTEAFF. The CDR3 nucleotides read TGTGCCAGCAAAAGCGACATGAACACTGAAGCTTTCTTT.

CDR3 DNA: TGTGCCAGCTCACCATTGAGCGGACTAGCGTCGGACACCGGGGAGCTGTTTTTT. Protein sequence: CASSPLSGLASDTGELFF. The chain employs TRBV18 and TRBJ2-2; TRBD2 agrees at 9 bases. This CDR3 contains 18 residues. V shed 2 bases, J shed 3 bases, and the junction held 10 bases outside the gene matches. The germline V gene encodes CDR1 KGHSH and CDR2 LQKENI.

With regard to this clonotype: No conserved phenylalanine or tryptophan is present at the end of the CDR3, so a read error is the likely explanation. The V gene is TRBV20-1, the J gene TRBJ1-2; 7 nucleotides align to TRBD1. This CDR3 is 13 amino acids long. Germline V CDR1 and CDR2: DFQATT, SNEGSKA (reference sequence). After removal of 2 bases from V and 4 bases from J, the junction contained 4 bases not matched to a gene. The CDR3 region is CSARSGGVYGYTL. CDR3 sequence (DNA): TGCAGTGCTAGATCAGGGGGTGTCTATGGCTACACCCTC.

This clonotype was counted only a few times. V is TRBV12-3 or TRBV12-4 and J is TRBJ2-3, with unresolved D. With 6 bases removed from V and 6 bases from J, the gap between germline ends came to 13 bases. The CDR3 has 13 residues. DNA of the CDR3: TGTGCCAGCAGCCCTGATAGGGTGGATACGCAGTATTTT. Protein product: CASSPDRVDTQYF.

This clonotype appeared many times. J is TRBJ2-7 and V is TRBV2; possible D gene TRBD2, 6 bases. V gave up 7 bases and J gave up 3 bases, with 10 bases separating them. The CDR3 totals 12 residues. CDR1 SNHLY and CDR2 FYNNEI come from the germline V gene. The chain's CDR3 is CASTRTNYEQYF. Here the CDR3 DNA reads TGTGCCAGCACTCGGACTAACTACGAGCAGTACTTC.

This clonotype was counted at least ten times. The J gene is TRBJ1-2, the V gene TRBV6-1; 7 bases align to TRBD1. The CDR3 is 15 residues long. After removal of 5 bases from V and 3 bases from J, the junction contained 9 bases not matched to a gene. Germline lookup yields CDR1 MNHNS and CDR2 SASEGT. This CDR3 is CASSPRDSVYYGYTF. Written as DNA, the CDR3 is TGTGCCAGCAGTCCCCGGGACAGTGTCTACTATGGCTACACCTTC.

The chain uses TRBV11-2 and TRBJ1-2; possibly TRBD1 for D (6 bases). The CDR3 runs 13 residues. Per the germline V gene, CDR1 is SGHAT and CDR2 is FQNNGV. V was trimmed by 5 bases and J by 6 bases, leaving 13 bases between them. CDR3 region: CASSAQGSDGYTF. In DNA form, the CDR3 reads TGTGCCAGCAGCGCCCAGGGGAGCGATGGCTACACCTTC.

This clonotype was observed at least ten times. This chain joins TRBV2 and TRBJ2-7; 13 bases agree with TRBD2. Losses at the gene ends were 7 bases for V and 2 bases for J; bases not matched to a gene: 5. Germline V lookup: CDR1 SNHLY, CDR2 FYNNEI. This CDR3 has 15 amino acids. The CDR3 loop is CASILTSGRAYEQYF. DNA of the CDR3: TGTGCCAGCATCCTAACTAGCGGGAGGGCCTACGAGCAGTACTTC.

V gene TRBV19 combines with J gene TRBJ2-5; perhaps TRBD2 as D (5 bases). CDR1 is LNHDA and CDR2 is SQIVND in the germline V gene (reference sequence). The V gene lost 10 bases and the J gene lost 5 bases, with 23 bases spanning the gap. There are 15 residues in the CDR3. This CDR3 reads CATRTAGIVWETQYF. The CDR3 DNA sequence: TGTGCCACCCGGACGGCGGGCATAGTTTGGGAGACCCAGTACTTC.

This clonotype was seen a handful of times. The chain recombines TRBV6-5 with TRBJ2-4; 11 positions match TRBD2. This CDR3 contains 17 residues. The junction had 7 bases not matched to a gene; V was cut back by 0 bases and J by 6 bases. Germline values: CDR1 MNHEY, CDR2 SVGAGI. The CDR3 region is CASSYSTSGMITNIQYF. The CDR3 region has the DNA TGTGCCAGCAGTTACTCGACTAGCGGGATGATAACAAACATTCAGTACTTC.

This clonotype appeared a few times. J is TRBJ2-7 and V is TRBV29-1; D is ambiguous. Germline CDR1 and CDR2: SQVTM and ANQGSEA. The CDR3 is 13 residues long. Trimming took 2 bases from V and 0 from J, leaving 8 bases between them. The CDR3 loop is CSVETASSYEQYF. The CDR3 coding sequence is TGCAGCGTTGAAACGGCTAGCTCCTACGAGCAGTACTTC.

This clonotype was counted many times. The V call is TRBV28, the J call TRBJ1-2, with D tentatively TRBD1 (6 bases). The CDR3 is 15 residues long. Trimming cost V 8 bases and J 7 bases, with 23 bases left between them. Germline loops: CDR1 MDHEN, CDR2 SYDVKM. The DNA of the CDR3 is TGTGCCAGCCAAAGAGATTGGACAGCGATAGGTGGCTACACCTTC. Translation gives CASQRDWTAIGGYTF.

CDR3 amino acids: CSARERLQDYEQYF. Here the CDR3 DNA reads TGCAGTGCTAGAGAGAGGCTTCAGGACTACGAGCAGTACTTC. V usage is TRBV20-1 and J usage is TRBJ2-7, with unresolved D. This CDR3 is built from 14 residues. From germline, CDR1 is DFQATT and CDR2 SNEGSKA (reference sequence). The V gene lost 0 bases and the J gene lost 3 bases, with 12 bases spanning the gap.

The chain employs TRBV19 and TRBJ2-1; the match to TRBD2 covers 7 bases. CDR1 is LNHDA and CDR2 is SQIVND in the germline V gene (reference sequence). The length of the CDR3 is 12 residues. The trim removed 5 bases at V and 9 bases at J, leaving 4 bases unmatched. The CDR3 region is CASSPSGVEQFF. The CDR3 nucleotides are TGTGCCAGTAGTCCCAGCGGGGTTGAGCAGTTCTTC.

This CDR3 reads CASSPTTWRSSYEQYF. CDR3 bases: TGTGCCAGCTCACCCACGACGTGGCGAAGCTCCTACGAGCAGTACTTC. The V gene is TRBV18, the J gene TRBJ2-7; D remains ambiguous. Germline V gives CDR1 KGHSH, CDR2 LQKENI. Between the trimmed V and J ends, which lost 3 bases and 0 bases, there was a span of 15 bases. This CDR3 has 16 amino acids.

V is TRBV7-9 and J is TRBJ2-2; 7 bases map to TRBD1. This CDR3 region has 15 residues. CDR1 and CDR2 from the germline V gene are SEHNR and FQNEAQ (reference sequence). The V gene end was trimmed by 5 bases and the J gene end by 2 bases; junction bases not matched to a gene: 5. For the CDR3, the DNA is TGTGCCAGCAGCGTCCGGGACAGTAACACCGGGGAGCTGTTTTTT. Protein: CASSVRDSNTGELFF.

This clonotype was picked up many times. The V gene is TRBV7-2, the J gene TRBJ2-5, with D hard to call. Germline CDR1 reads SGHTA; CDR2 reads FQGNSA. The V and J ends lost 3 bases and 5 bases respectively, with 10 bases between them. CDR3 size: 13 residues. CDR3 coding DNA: TGTGCCAGCAGCTTGTCGAGGATGGAGACCCAGTACTTC. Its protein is CASSLSRMETQYF.

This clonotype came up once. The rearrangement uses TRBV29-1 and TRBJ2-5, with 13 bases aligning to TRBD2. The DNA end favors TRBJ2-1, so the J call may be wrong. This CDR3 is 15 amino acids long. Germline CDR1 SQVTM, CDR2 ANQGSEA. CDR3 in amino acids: CSAPGLAGWYNEQFF. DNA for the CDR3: TGCAGCGCTCCGGGACTAGCGGGATGGTACAATGAGCAGTTCTTC.